This passage covers 29 T cell receptor beta chains from one sample sequenced in a study of blood T cell repertoires in COVID-19. Measured with immunoSEQ multiplex PCR; TCRdb has only the in-frame clones, and not every one. The data show around 300,000 clones, about 90% seen once. Sequencing was done on a sample of PBMCs or T cells enriched from blood (not recorded which). These receptor sequences come from a woman in her 30s who had recovered from COVID-19.

This clone was observed once. CDR3 nucleotides: TGTGCCAGCAGCCCCCGACGGGTAGATACGCAGTATTTT. This gives the protein CASSPRRVDTQYF. The chain is built from TRBV9 and TRBJ2-3, with unresolved D. Germline values: CDR1 SGDLS, CDR2 YYNGEE. The CDR3 runs to 13 residues. V was trimmed by 4 bases and J by 5 bases, leaving 11 bases between them.

The rearrangement joins TRBV2 to TRBJ2-4; 7 positions agree with TRBD1. V was clipped by 0 bases and J by 12 bases; unmatched bases: 11. Germline loops: CDR1 SNHLY, CDR2 FYNNEI. The CDR3 consists of 15 residues. The CDR3, as DNA: TGTGCCAGCAGTGAAGCGCTTTGGGGACAGATATATCAGTACTTC. Translating gives CASSEALWGQIYQYF.

This sequence joins TRBV7-2 and TRBJ1-5; D ambiguous. CDR1 is SGHTA, CDR2 FQGNSA, per germline. The V gene lost 1 base and the J gene lost 1 base, with 11 bases spanning the gap. The CDR3 contains 16 residues. CDR3 coding DNA: TGTGCCAGCAGCTTAGTCGGCGGGCCGAGCAATCAGCCCCAGCATTTT. Its translation is CASSLVGGPSNQPQHF.

V usage is TRBV5-8 and J usage is TRBJ2-1; a possible D gene is TRBD1 (5 bases). The CDR3 consists of 14 residues. Germline V CDR1 and CDR2: SGHTS, YDEGEE. The ends were cut back, 2 bases at V and 4 bases at J, with 10 bases in the middle. The CDR3: CASSFRTGYNEQFF. DNA of the CDR3: TGTGCCAGCAGCTTTAGAACAGGTTACAATGAGCAGTTCTTC.

The chain couples TRBV27 to TRBJ1-4, with 10 bases lining up with TRBD1. This CDR3 spans 16 amino acids. The trim removed 0 bases at V and 6 bases at J, leaving 4 bases unmatched. From germline, CDR1 is MNHEY and CDR2 SMNVEV (reference sequence). CDR3 bases: TGTGCCAGCAGTTTATCATCCGGGACAGGGGATGAAAAACTGTTTTTT. Translation gives CASSLSSGTGDEKLFF.

The chain combines TRBV7-2 with TRBJ1-1; maybe TRBD1 (6 bases). V dropped 1 base and J dropped 3 bases, with 15 bases sitting between them. This CDR3 is 16 amino acids long. In germline, CDR1 is SGHTA, CDR2 FQGNSA. The CDR3: CASSLDGQLTYTEAFF. Here the CDR3 DNA reads TGTGCCAGCAGCTTAGATGGACAGCTCACATACACTGAAGCTTTCTTT.

The chain is built from TRBV2 and TRBJ2-7; D is unclear. Germline CDR1 is SNHLY and CDR2 is FYNNEI. This CDR3 region has 12 residues. With 2 bases removed from V and 5 bases from J, the gap between germline ends came to 7 bases. CDR3 protein: CASSESRNEQYF. Written as DNA, the CDR3 is TGTGCCAGCAGTGAAAGCAGGAACGAGCAGTACTTC. Full variable domain (remainder filled in from reference TRBV2 and TRBJ2-7): EPEVTQTPSHQVTQMGQEVILRCVPISNHLYFYWYRQILGQKVEFLVSFYNNEISEKSEIFDDQFSVERPDGSNFTLKIRSTKLEDSAMYFCASSESRNEQYFGPGTRLTVT.

This clone was found once. The CDR3 region is CASRKGGEETQYF. DNA of the CDR3: TGTGCCAGCAGGAAGGGAGGTGAAGAGACCCAGTACTTC. J is TRBJ2-5 and V is TRBV25-1; perhaps TRBD2 as D (6 bases). V lost 6 bases to trimming and J lost 3 bases, with 11 bases between them. The CDR3 has 13 amino acids. The germline V gene has CDR1 MGHDK and CDR2 SYGVNS.

The V gene is TRBV6-4, the J gene TRBJ2-3, with 12 bases that match TRBD2. This CDR3 has 16 amino acids. J gave up 4 bases and V 2 bases, and 4 bases lay outside the gene matches. CDR1 and CDR2 (germline): MRHNA, SNTAGT. CDR3 coding DNA: TGTGCCAGCAGTGACGCTAGCGGGGGGGCGGCAGATACGCAGTATTTT. This encodes CASSDASGGAADTQYF.

The chain has TRBV10-3 and TRBJ2-2; perhaps TRBD1 as D (6 bases). The CDR3 runs to 14 residues. The ends were cut back, 2 bases at V and 7 bases at J, with 11 bases in the middle. Germline CDR1 ENHRY, CDR2 SYGVKD. The CDR3 loop reads CAISEGTGIGELFF. The CDR3 nucleotides read TGTGCCATCAGTGAGGGCACAGGGATCGGGGAGCTGTTTTTT.

This chain connects TRBV28 to TRBJ2-2; D is perhaps TRBD2 (7 bases). CDR3 length: 16 amino acids. Germline lookup yields CDR1 MDHEN and CDR2 SYDVKM. Trimming stripped 4 bases from V and 3 bases from J, with 15 bases between. The CDR3 protein is CASSSRGGADTGELFF. The CDR3 region has the DNA TGTGCCAGCAGTTCCCGTGGGGGGGCTGACACCGGGGAGCTGTTTTTT.

In its sample, this clone was seen once. V is TRBV2 and J is TRBJ1-2; TRBD1 aligns across 9 bases. The CDR3 length is 14 residues. Germline CDR1 reads SNHLY; CDR2 reads FYNNEI. The ends lost 4 bases at V and 8 bases at J; junction bases unmatched: 8. This chain's CDR3 is CASSAEQGADGYTF. The CDR3 region has the DNA TGTGCCAGCAGTGCTGAACAGGGGGCGGACGGCTACACCTTC.

The chain joins TRBV7-2 to TRBJ2-7; 11 nucleotides agree with TRBD2. CDR1 and CDR2 from the germline V gene are SGHTA and FQGNSA. The CDR3 is 16 residues long. V was pared by 0 bases and J by 7 bases, with 8 bases of the junction left unmatched. Written as DNA, the CDR3 is TGTGCCAGCAGCTTAGCCGGGACTAGCGGTTTCAGAGAGCAGTACTTC. Its translation is CASSLAGTSGFREQYF.

The V call is TRBV5-1, the J call TRBJ2-1; 9 nucleotides line up with TRBD1. CDR3 length: 15 residues. With 4 bases clipped from V and 1 base from J, the junction kept 3 bases outside the gene matches. Germline loops: CDR1 SGHRS, CDR2 YFSETQ. CDR3 protein: CASSLGTGSYNEQFF. The DNA for the CDR3 is TGCGCCAGCAGCCTCGGGACAGGGTCCTACAATGAGCAGTTCTTC.

This chain uses TRBV5-6 with TRBJ2-2, with 7 bases that match TRBD1. The V gene end was trimmed by 0 bases and the J gene end by 0 bases; junction bases not matched to a gene: 5. The CDR3 has 17 residues. Germline V gene data show CDR1 as SGHDT and CDR2 as YYEEEE. DNA for the CDR3: TGTGCCAGCAGCTTGGATCCGGGACAGCCGAACACCGGGGAGCTGTTTTTT. The encoded protein is CASSLDPGQPNTGELFF.

V and J are TRBV7-9 and TRBJ1-2; tentative D call: TRBD1 (6 bases). The CDR3 runs to 14 residues. Germline CDR1 SEHNR, CDR2 FQNEAQ (reference sequence). V was cut by 5 bases and J by 3 bases, with 13 bases left in between. CDR3 sequence: CASSIGQTDYGYTF. The CDR3 DNA sequence: TGTGCCAGCAGCATCGGACAGACGGACTATGGCTACACCTTC. Combining the CDR3 with reference TRBV7-9 and TRBJ1-2 gives the whole variable domain DTGVSQNPRHKITKRGQNVTFRCDPISEHNRLYWYRQTLGQGPEFLTYFQNEAQLEKSRLLSDRFSAERPKGSFSTLEIQRTEQGDSAMYLCASSIGQTDYGYTFGSGTRLTVV.

The gene calls are TRBV4-1 and TRBJ1-2; 8 bases are a match to TRBD1. The germline V gene has CDR1 MGHRA and CDR2 YSYEKL. V lost 3 bases and J lost 7; bases outside the gene matches: 4. The CDR3 has 13 residues. The CDR3 DNA sequence: TGCGCCAGCAGCCAGGCAGGGGGCGTTGGCTACACCTTC. This translates into CASSQAGGVGYTF.

The rearrangement joins TRBV24-1 to TRBJ2-7, with 7 bases lining up with TRBD1. Trimming removed 7 bases from V and 3 bases from J; junction bases left unmatched: 5. CDR1 KGHDR and CDR2 SFDVKD come from the germline V gene. There are 13 residues in the CDR3. The CDR3 bases are TGTGCCACCAGCCCAGGGGGTAACTACGAGCAGTACTTC. Its protein product is CATSPGGNYEQYF.

V gene TRBV30 combines with J gene TRBJ1-2; TRBD1 might be the D (5 bases). This CDR3 spans 13 amino acids. The germline V and J ends were trimmed by 0 bases and 7 bases, with 12 bases remaining between them. Germline V gives CDR1 GTSNPN, CDR2 SVGIG (reference sequence). DNA of the CDR3: TGTGCCTGGAGTGTACAGCGGGGCGGTGGCTACACCTTC. Translating it yields CAWSVQRGGGYTF.

This chain links TRBV15 with TRBJ1-2; no clear D. Per the germline V gene, CDR1 is LNHNV and CDR2 is YYDKDF (reference sequence). Trimming took 0 bases from V and 8 from J, leaving 19 bases between them. The CDR3 is 16 residues long. CDR3 sequence reads: CATSREPGPQSSGYTF. The CDR3 region has the DNA TGTGCCACCAGCAGAGAGCCGGGTCCCCAAAGTAGCGGCTACACCTTC.

V usage is TRBV5-1 and J usage is TRBJ2-1; D possibly corresponds to TRBD1 (5 bases). The CDR3 has 16 residues. The germline V gene encodes CDR1 SGHRS and CDR2 YFSETQ. V dropped 0 bases and J dropped 2 bases, with 12 bases sitting between them. DNA for the CDR3: TGCGCCAGCAGCTTGGTAGGCCAGGGAACCTACAATGAGCAGTTCTTC. Its protein is CASSLVGQGTYNEQFF. Supplemented by reference TRBV5-1 and TRBJ2-1, the full variable domain reads KAGVTQTPRYLIKTRGQQVTLSCSPISGHRSVSWYQQTPGQGLQFLFEYFSETQRNKGNFPGRFSGRQFSNSRSEMNVSTLELGDSALYLCASSLVGQGTYNEQFFGPGTRLTVL.

The chain carries TRBV12-3 or TRBV12-4 and TRBJ2-7, with D hard to call. Trimming took off 2 bases at V and 3 bases at J, with 5 bases between the two ends. The CDR3 runs 12 residues. The CDR3 reads CASSLSVYEQYF. CDR3 sequence (DNA): TGTGCCAGCAGTTTATCGGTCTACGAGCAGTACTTC.

The genes are TRBV9 and TRBJ2-3; 8 nucleotides line up with TRBD2. Trimming took 4 bases from V and 5 from J; bases not matched to a gene: 0. CDR1 is SGDLS and CDR2 is YYNGEE in the germline V gene. The CDR3 length is 12 residues. CDR3 residues: CASSTSGDTQYF. CDR3 in DNA: TGTGCCAGCAGCACTAGCGGAGATACGCAGTATTTT.

The rearrangement links TRBV13 to TRBJ1-3; TRBD1 matches 8 bases. Trimming took 5 bases from V and 8 from J; bases not matched to a gene: 8. The CDR3 totals 14 residues. Germline assignment: CDR1 PRHDT and CDR2 FYEKMQ (reference sequence). For the CDR3, the DNA is TGTGCCAGCAGCCCAGGGGGCGGGACGGACACCATATATTTT. It yields the protein CASSPGGGTDTIYF. The entire variable domain, with the rest obtained from reference TRBV13 and TRBJ1-3, is as follows: AAGVIQSPRHLIKEKRETATLKCYPIPRHDTVYWYQQGPGQDPQFLISFYEKMQSDKGSIPDRFSAQQFSDYHSELNMSSLELGDSALYFCASSPGGGTDTIYFGEGSWLTVV.

The chain recombines TRBV6-5 with TRBJ1-4; no firm D call. The CDR3 has 14 amino acids. Trimming pared 4 bases from V and 6 bases from J, leaving 12 bases between. From germline, CDR1 is MNHEY and CDR2 SVGAGI. This CDR3 reads CASSSPGVDEKLFF. For the CDR3, the DNA is TGTGCCAGCAGTTCTCCCGGGGTGGATGAAAAACTGTTTTTT.

The gene calls are TRBV7-6 and TRBJ1-3; 8 nucleotides align to TRBD1. The junction had 6 bases not matched to a gene; V was cut back by 5 bases and J by 3 bases. The CDR3 has 15 amino acids. Germline CDR1 and CDR2: SGHVS and FNYEAQ. As DNA, the CDR3 is TGTGCCAGCAGCAACGCAGGGGGCGGTGGAAACACCATATATTTT. Its protein product is CASSNAGGGGNTIYF.

This chain connects TRBV6-5 to TRBJ2-7, with 10 bases aligning to TRBD1. With 6 bases clipped from V and 0 bases from J, the junction kept 5 bases outside the gene matches. The CDR3 totals 15 residues. The germline CDR1 and CDR2 sequences are MNHEY and SVGAGI. In DNA, the CDR3 is TGTGCCAGCAGCTCGGGACAGGGGTACTCCTACGAGCAGTACTTC. Translated: CASSSGQGYSYEQYF.

The CDR3 sequence is CASSLFWDRGLSTEAFF. In DNA, the CDR3 is TGTGCCAGCAGTTTATTTTGGGACAGGGGTTTGAGCACTGAAGCTTTCTTT. This rearrangement joins TRBV27 to TRBJ1-1; TRBD1 matches at 10 bases. J was trimmed by 4 bases and V by 1 base; bases with no gene match: 9. The CDR3 sequence is 17 residues long. The germline V gene encodes CDR1 MNHEY and CDR2 SMNVEV (reference sequence).

CDR3 amino acids: CASGWDSLYEQYF. CDR3 bases: TGTGCCAGCGGGTGGGACAGTCTCTACGAGCAGTACTTC. The chain has TRBV7-2 and TRBJ2-7; 7 bases are a match to TRBD1. V lost 8 bases and J lost 3; bases outside the gene matches: 7. This CDR3 has 13 amino acids. CDR1 SGHTA and CDR2 FQGNSA come from the germline V gene.